This TCR delta chain was obtained from a study of delta chains in infants with herpesvirus infections listed by TCRdb under 2023. Context from the whole study: From birth, the study prospectively followed a Ugandan infant birth cohort to characterize gammadelta T cell responses to primary cytomegalovirus (CMV) infection. In infants who were infected with CMV after birth, the study searched for a public fetal Vdelta1/Vgamma8 gammadelta TCR clonotype. Belgian fetal and cord blood gammadelta TCR data that had been published previously were included solely for comparison and were not produced in this cohort. gammadelta TCRs were sequenced from PBMC obtained from some 20 CMV-infected infants (one congenitally infected) and 8 CMV-uninfected infants for whom sufficient sample was available. Infant blood samples fell into approximate age groups of 1.5, 4, 8 and 12 months. Summary of the overall study and its limitations: The public clonotype was detected only at the first time point after infection and was not found in uninfected infants or in infants infected after 120 days. The public clonotype might still be present below the detection limit in CMV-uninfected infants. The public Vdelta1 clonotype appeared in 4 of 18 CMV-infected infants: three infected postnatally before 120 days of age, plus the congenitally infected infant. Limitations noted by the authors included a small sample size and a lack of race- or environment-matched controls, because nearly all Ugandans acquire CMV before adulthood. The frequency of the public clonotype among Vdelta1 cells appeared to be inversely correlated with age at infection and fell quickly, apparently not lasting beyond roughly two months.

The library was prepared using RT-PCR. To generate TCR cDNA, RNA from PBMC was reverse transcribed using SuperScript II together with primers specific for the gamma chain and the delta chain. The cDNA was purified with AMPure XP beads, then amplified and indexed with Illumina adapters using the Nextera XT Index Kit. Sequencing of the gammadelta TCR libraries was done on an Illumina MiSeq using a V2 300-cycle kit. As for the authors' bioinformatics: Using MiXCR v2.1.12, CDR3 sequences were assembled, and reads were mapped onto D, J and V genes obtained from GenBank. VDJtools v1.2.1 was used to analyze the repertoires of the CDR3 clonotypes. Public reads were reanalyzed in TCRdb with CATT, and rows carrying the same DNA were merged afterwards. For this entry, the V and J calls and clone size follow TCRdb and not the study's own pipeline. For this sample there are about 2,600 delta-chain clones; about 40% appear just once. The ten largest clones take up about 5% of the sample.

Concerning this clone itself: It lacks a known antigen. Base qualities are not provided; no much larger clone lies one nucleotide away.

In Kampala, Uganda, pregnant women receiving prenatal care were recruited and their infants were enrolled, and documentation of maternal HIV status was required. Weekly visits were made to families, and infant clinical information, oral swabs and peripheral blood were collected beginning at 6 weeks of age and every 4 months thereafter. Blood was drawn into heparin tubes, and PBMC were separated by Ficoll-Paque density gradient centrifugation and then cryopreserved. CDR3 length: 24 amino acids, cysteine to phenylalanine. Just the 72-base CDR3 DNA is kept, in frame starting at base 1. V has 1 base trimmed and J has 0 bases trimmed; junction bases matching no gene number 18. Reading the germline V gene gives CDR1 GEAIGNYY and CDR2 EKD.

Specimen: peripheral blood, collected at time point 4 of longitudinal follow-up. This chain joins TRDV2 to TRDJ3, and TRDD3 aligns with 12 junction nucleotides. This receptor was taken from a human donor who was a Ugandan infant, either HIV-exposed or HIV-unexposed (not recorded which). The CDR3 amino acid sequence is: CACDTPPVLGDTGGSSWDTRQMFF. The nucleotides read TGTGCCTGTGACACACCTCCCGTACTGGGGGATACCGGGGGGAGCTCCTGGGACACCCGACAGATGTTTTTC.